This T cell receptor (beta chain) is from a study of T cells in Graves' hyperthyroidism and ophthalmopathy. Study-level information: Peripheral blood was secured at the point of initial diagnosis, before any treatment.

Authors of the study amplified TCR beta CDR3 regions from RNA transcripts. The primer set for the first-round RT-PCR of the TCR CDR3 was HTBI. Each CDR3 protein gets one entry after TCRdb re-called the multiplex PCR reads with MiXCR. The sample lists 490,000 or so distinct CDR3 sequences; just under 20% were seen once. This receptor was taken from a man aged 35-49 years with Graves' ophthalmopathy. Material for sequencing was blood.

The CDR3 bases are TGTGCCATCAGTGAGCCCCTGGGGCGGGGAGAGACCCAGTACTTC. This gives the protein CAISEPLGRGETQYF. The chain recombines TRBV10-3 with TRBJ2-5; possible D gene TRBD2, 6 bases. With 2 bases removed from V and 4 bases from J, the gap between germline ends came to 14 bases. CDR1 and CDR2 from the germline V gene are ENHRY and SYGVKD. This CDR3 has 15 amino acids.